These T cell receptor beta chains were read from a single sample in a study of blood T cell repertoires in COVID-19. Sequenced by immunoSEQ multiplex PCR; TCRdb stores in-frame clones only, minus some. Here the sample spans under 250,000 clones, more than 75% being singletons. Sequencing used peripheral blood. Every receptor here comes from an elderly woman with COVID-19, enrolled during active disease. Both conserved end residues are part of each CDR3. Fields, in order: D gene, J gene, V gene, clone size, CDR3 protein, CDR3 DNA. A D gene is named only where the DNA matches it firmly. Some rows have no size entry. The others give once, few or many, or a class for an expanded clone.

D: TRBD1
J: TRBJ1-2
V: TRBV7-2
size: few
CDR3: CASSLGGTGEDGYTF
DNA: TGTGCCAGCAGCTTAGGAGGGACAGGGGAGGATGGCTACACCTTC

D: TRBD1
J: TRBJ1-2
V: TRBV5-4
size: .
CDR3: CASSLEGQGARYGYTF
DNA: TGTGCCAGCAGCTTGGAGGGACAGGGGGCGAGGTATGGCTACACCTTC

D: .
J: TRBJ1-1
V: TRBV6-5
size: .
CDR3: CASKTGTFTEAFF
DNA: TGTGCCAGCAAGACAGGCACATTCACTGAAGCTTTCTTT

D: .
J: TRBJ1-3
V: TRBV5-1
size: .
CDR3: CASSLGAGSGNTIYF
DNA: TGCGCCAGCAGCTTGGGGGCAGGATCTGGAAACACCATATATTTT

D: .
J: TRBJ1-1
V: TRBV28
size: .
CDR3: CASSRGGGRTEAFF
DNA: TGTGCCAGCAGTCGTGGGGGGGGAAGAACTGAAGCTTTCTTT

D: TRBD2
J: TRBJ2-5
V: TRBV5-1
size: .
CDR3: CASSQGMSSGNSPQETQYF
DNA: TGCGCCAGCAGCCAAGGGATGAGTAGCGGGAATTCCCCACAAGAGACCCAGTACTTC

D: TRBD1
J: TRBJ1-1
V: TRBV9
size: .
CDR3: CASSTRTGLNTEAFF
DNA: TGTGCCAGCAGCACCCGGACAGGGCTGAACACTGAAGCTTTCTTT

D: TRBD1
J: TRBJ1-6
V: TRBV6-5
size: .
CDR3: CASRDQGGRNSPLHF
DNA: TGTGCCAGCCGGGACCAGGGGGGAAGGAATTCACCCCTCCACTTT

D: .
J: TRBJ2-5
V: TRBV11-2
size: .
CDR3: CASSRSWETQYF
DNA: TGTGCCAGCAGCCGGAGCTGGGAGACCCAGTACTTC

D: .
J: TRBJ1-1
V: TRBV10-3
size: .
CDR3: CAISAQGSGTEAFF
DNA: TGTGCCATCAGTGCCCAGGGCAGTGGCACTGAAGCTTTCTTT

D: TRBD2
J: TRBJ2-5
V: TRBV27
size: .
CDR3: CASSRTSGGMEGETQYF
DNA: TGTGCCAGCAGCCGGACTAGCGGGGGTATGGAAGGGGAGACCCAGTACTTC

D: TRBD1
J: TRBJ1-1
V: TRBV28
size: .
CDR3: CASSPTGGGFEAFF
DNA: TGTGCCAGCAGTCCCACAGGGGGCGGCTTTGAAGCTTTCTTT

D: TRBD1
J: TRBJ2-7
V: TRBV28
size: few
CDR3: CASSQTGDGVEQYF
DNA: TGTGCCAGCAGTCAAACAGGGGACGGAGTCGAGCAGTACTTC